A single T cell receptor beta chain is shown here with its context. CDR1 and CDR2 from the germline V gene are MNHNS and SASEGT. The CDR3 loop spans 11 amino acids. Trimming left V 3 bases short and J 7 bases short, with 5 bases between. The source of the sample is a study of blood T cell repertoires in COVID-19. Study details: Researchers got acute and convalescent COVID-19 samples from the United States, Italy and Spain.

Original data processing: Amplification of reference gene primers was used by the study to estimate nucleated cell counts. The data were produced by immunoSEQ multiplex PCR, yet TCRdb's version contains in-frame clones alone and is incomplete. From that table come the V and J calls and clone size; the DNA was used to work out D and trimming. The sample has 90,000 to 100,000 clones, 70% to 90% seen once. The sample comprised peripheral blood. The sequence came from an older man with acute or convalescent COVID-19. The chain uses TRBV6-1 and TRBJ2-3; no clear D. CDR3 amino acids: CASSEAYTQYF. CDR3 coding DNA: TGTGCCAGCAGTGAGGCCTATACGCAGTATTTT.